The 17 T cell receptor beta chains given below trace back to one sample, sequenced in a study of blood T cell repertoires in COVID-19. Libraries were prepared by immunoSEQ multiplex PCR; TCRdb keeps only in-frame clonotypes and omits some of them. Counted here are roughly 65,000 clones, 82% occurring once; the ten biggest clones make up over 40%. The sample consisted of peripheral blood. Every receptor here comes from a human donor in a cohort sampled during active COVID-19.

The chain joins TRBV4-1 to TRBJ1-2; D not certain. There are 12 residues in the CDR3. CDR1 is MGHRA, CDR2 YSYEKL, per germline. Trimming left V 1 base short and J 2 bases short, with 2 bases between. The CDR3 DNA reads TGCGCCAGCAGCCAAGTAAACTATGGCTACACCTTC. Its translation is CASSQVNYGYTF.

The DNA for the CDR3 is TGTGCCAGCAGCTTGGGGCAGGGGATCTCCTATGGCTACACCTTC. Amino acids: CASSLGQGISYGYTF. The rearrangement links TRBV5-6 to TRBJ1-2; D perhaps matches TRBD1 (6 bases). CDR3 length: 15 residues. CDR1 and CDR2 (germline): SGHDT, YYEEEE. Trimming left V 0 bases short and J 4 bases short, with 13 bases between.

The gene calls are TRBV2 and TRBJ1-2, with 8 bases fitting TRBD1. The CDR3 is 15 amino acids. Germline values: CDR1 SNHLY, CDR2 FYNNEI. Trimming removed 10 bases from V and 2 bases from J; junction bases left unmatched: 12. The CDR3 DNA reads TGTGCCACCACACGGGACCGGGACAGGAACTATGGCTACACCTTC. It codes for CATTRDRDRNYGYTF.

The rearrangement joins TRBV5-6 to TRBJ2-7; 9 nucleotides line up with TRBD2. The germline gives CDR1 SGHDT, CDR2 YYEEEE. The junction had 8 bases not matched to a gene; V was cut back by 3 bases and J by 4 bases. This CDR3 is built from 15 residues. The CDR3 nucleotides are TGTGCCAGCAGCTCGCCGGGCGGGGGGGCTTACGAGCAGTACTTC. It yields the protein CASSSPGGGAYEQYF.

The V and J genes are TRBV5-5 and TRBJ1-2; 7 bases are shared with TRBD1. The CDR3 length is 13 residues. Per the germline V gene, CDR1 is SGHKS and CDR2 is YYEKEE (reference sequence). After removal of 4 bases from V and 6 bases from J, the junction contained 6 bases not matched to a gene. The chain's CDR3 is CASSLTGADGYTF. The CDR3 nucleotides are TGTGCCAGCAGCCTCACAGGGGCAGATGGCTACACCTTC. The whole variable domain, filled in from reference TRBV5-5 and TRBJ1-2, reads DAGVTQSPTHLIKTRGQQVTLRCSPISGHKSVSWYQQVLGQGPQFIFQYYEKEERGRGNFPDRFSARQFPNYSSELNVNALLLGDSALYLCASSLTGADGYTFGSGTRLTVV.

The rearrangement uses TRBV19 and TRBJ1-2, with TRBD1 matching over 9 bases. The CDR3 covers 16 residues. Germline V CDR1 and CDR2: LNHDA, SQIVND (reference sequence). V shed 2 bases, J shed 2 bases, and the junction held 6 bases outside the gene matches. The CDR3: CASSISRDRVNYGYTF. The CDR3 DNA reads as TGTGCCAGTAGTATATCGAGGGACAGGGTAAACTATGGCTACACCTTC.

This sequence joins TRBV19 and TRBJ1-6, with 10 bases that match TRBD1. Germline V gene data show CDR1 as LNHDA and CDR2 as SQIVND (reference sequence). CDR3 size: 17 residues. V was pared by 7 bases and J by 7 bases, with 13 bases of the junction left unmatched. The CDR3 spells CASTQKTGGSTNSPLHF. As DNA, the CDR3 is TGTGCCAGTACCCAAAAGACAGGGGGCTCAACAAATTCACCCCTCCACTTT.

This chain joins TRBV6-5 and TRBJ1-5, with D perhaps matching TRBD1 (5 bases). Deletions cut 0 bases from V and 3 bases from J, with 9 bases between. The CDR3 runs 15 residues. Germline CDR1 reads MNHEY; CDR2 reads SVGAGI. As DNA, the CDR3 is TGTGCCAGCAGTTACTCAGGGGTTGACAATCAGCCCCAGCATTTT. Amino acids: CASSYSGVDNQPQHF.

The V and J genes are TRBV4-2 and TRBJ1-1, with 12 bases that match TRBD1. This CDR3 is 15 amino acids long. V dropped 4 bases and J dropped 8; count of bases not matched to a gene: 8. Germline V gene data show CDR1 as LGHNA and CDR2 as YNFKEQ. The CDR3 is CASSRGTGGTWEAFF. CDR3 DNA sequence: TGTGCCAGCAGCCGAGGGACAGGGGGCACTTGGGAAGCTTTCTTT.

V and J are TRBV15 and TRBJ2-7, with a tentative D call TRBD2 (7 bases). The V end lost 5 bases, the J end lost 0 bases, and 20 bases lay between the germline ends. The CDR3 runs to 17 residues. CDR1 is LNHNV and CDR2 is YYDKDF in the germline V gene (reference sequence). As DNA, the CDR3 is TGTGCCACCAGCGACCACAGGGAGGGTCTAAGCTCCTACGAGCAGTACTTC. This sequence encodes CATSDHREGLSSYEQYF. The whole variable domain, remainder taken from reference TRBV15 and TRBJ2-7, is DAMVIQNPRYQVTQFGKPVTLSCSQTLNHNVMYWYQQKSSQAPKLLFHYYDKDFNNEADTPDNFQSRRPNTSFCFLDIRSPGLGDTAMYLCATSDHREGLSSYEQYFGPGTRLTVT.

This clone is a singleton in its sample. In nucleotides, the CDR3 is TGCGCCAGCAGCCAAGCTTGGGCCTCAACTAATGAAAAACTGTTTTTT. Translating gives CASSQAWASTNEKLFF. The chain employs TRBV4-1 and TRBJ1-4; D gene ambiguous. Trimming pared 1 base from V and 0 bases from J, leaving 9 bases between. The CDR3 length is 16 residues. Germline CDR1 is MGHRA and CDR2 is YSYEKL.

J is TRBJ2-1 and V is TRBV18; 7 nucleotides align to TRBD2. The CDR3 loop spans 17 amino acids. Losses at the gene ends were 2 bases for V and 7 bases for J; bases not matched to a gene: 14. Germline V CDR1 and CDR2: KGHSH, LQKENI. The CDR3 reads CASSPSLAGGGLNEQFF. The CDR3 DNA reads as TGTGCCAGCTCACCATCTCTGGCGGGCGGGGGTTTGAATGAGCAGTTCTTC.

The gene calls are TRBV4-2 and TRBJ1-2; weak D call: TRBD1 (6 bases). Germline V gene lookup returns CDR1 LGHNA and CDR2 YNFKEQ. The CDR3 contains 14 residues. Between the trimmed V and J ends, which lost 3 bases and 2 bases, there was a span of 10 bases. The CDR3 region is CASSQATGNYGYTF. In DNA form, the CDR3 reads TGTGCCAGCAGCCAGGCGACAGGCAACTATGGCTACACCTTC.

With respect to this clone: The junction departs from the called germline gene at one end, perhaps through a read error. J is TRBJ2-2 and V is TRBV27; D perhaps matches TRBD1 (6 bases). CDR3 length: 17 amino acids. Germline V gene sequence: CDR1 MNHEY, CDR2 SMNVEV (reference sequence). CDR3 protein: CASSSMVRGPNTRELFF. CDR3 in DNA: TGTGCCAGCAGTAGTATGGTCAGGGGCCCGAACACCAGGGAGCTGTTTTTT.

The chain recombines TRBV29-1 with TRBJ2-7, with a weak D call TRBD1 (6 bases). Germline loops: CDR1 SQVTM, CDR2 ANQGSEA. Trimming removed 4 bases at V and 2 bases at J, with 9 bases between. This CDR3 contains 12 residues. The CDR3 loop reads CSVGTDPYEQYF. In DNA, the CDR3 is TGCAGCGTTGGGACAGACCCCTACGAGCAGTACTTC.

The chain employs TRBV6-1 and TRBJ1-2, with a possible D match to TRBD1 (6 bases). The CDR3 contains 17 residues. V was shortened by 2 bases and J by 7 bases, with 23 bases between the two germline ends. Germline CDR1 reads MNHNS; CDR2 reads SASEGT. Here the CDR3 DNA reads TGTGCCAGCAGTGAAATAATTTGGCACAGGGCAGGAGTTGGCTACACCTTC. The encoded protein is CASSEIIWHRAGVGYTF.

The rearrangement joins TRBV4-1 to TRBJ1-2; D may be TRBD1 (6 bases). This CDR3 is 13 amino acids long. Germline assignment: CDR1 MGHRA and CDR2 YSYEKL. Trimming stripped 5 bases from V and 6 bases from J, with 13 bases between. The CDR3 DNA follows: TGCGCCAGCAGCGAAGGACCAGGGGATGGCTACACCTTC. Residues: CASSEGPGDGYTF.